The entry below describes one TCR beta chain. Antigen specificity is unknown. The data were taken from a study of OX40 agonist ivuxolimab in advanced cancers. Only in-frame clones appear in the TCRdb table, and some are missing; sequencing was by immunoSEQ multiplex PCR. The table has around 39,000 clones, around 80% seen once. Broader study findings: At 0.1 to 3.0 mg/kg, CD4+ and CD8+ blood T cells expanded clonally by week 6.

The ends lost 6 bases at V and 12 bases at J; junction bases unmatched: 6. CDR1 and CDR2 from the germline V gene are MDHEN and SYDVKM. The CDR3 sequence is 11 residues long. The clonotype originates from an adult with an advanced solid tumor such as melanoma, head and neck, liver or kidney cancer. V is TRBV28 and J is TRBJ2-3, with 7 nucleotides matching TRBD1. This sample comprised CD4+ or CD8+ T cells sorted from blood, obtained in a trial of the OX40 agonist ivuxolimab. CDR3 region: CASSRGQIQYF. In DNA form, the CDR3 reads TGTGCCAGCAGCCGGGGACAGATACAGTATTTT.